These T cell receptor beta chains were read from a single sample in a study of early T cells in non-severe SARS-CoV-2 infection. TCRdb used MiXCR to reprocess the 5' RACE reads, holding one entry per CDR3 protein. The table has fewer than 40,000 distinct CDR3 sequences, more than 5.5% seen once. The sequenced sample consisted of whole blood. The receptors shown here come from an adult who was a healthcare worker with PCR-confirmed SARS-CoV-2 infection or an uninfected control (not recorded which). Both conserved end residues are trimmed from each CDR3.

J gene: TRBJ2-7
V gene: TRBV20-1
CDR3 protein: SALTSLAGGSGEQY

J gene: TRBJ2-3
V gene: TRBV5-1
CDR3 protein: ASSLAGDPTDTQY

J gene: TRBJ2-1
V gene: TRBV2
CDR3 protein: ASTRWTSGRVEQF

J gene: TRBJ1-2
V gene: TRBV10-3
CDR3 protein: AIKQNYGYT

J gene: TRBJ2-5
V gene: TRBV28
CDR3 protein: ASSSPKETQY

J gene: TRBJ1-6
V gene: TRBV29-1
CDR3 protein: SAQTATDSPLH

J gene: TRBJ1-5
V gene: TRBV7-9
CDR3 protein: ASGLSNQPQH

J gene: TRBJ2-1
V gene: TRBV11-2
CDR3 protein: ASSLDPVVQAQF

J gene: TRBJ2-2
V gene: TRBV4-1
CDR3 protein: ASSQDLLRPTGELF

J gene: TRBJ2-5
V gene: TRBV11-2
CDR3 protein: ASSLDWEGTQY

J gene: TRBJ2-5
V gene: TRBV5-1
CDR3 protein: ASSLSTRKETQY

J gene: TRBJ2-7
V gene: TRBV5-1
CDR3 protein: ASSTFPRDEQY

J gene: TRBJ2-7
V gene: TRBV10-3
CDR3 protein: AISVTSGSGEQY

J gene: TRBJ2-6
V gene: TRBV20-1
CDR3 protein: SARTGLADRSGANVLT

J gene: TRBJ2-7
V gene: TRBV24-1
CDR3 protein: ATSDQGPYAYEQY

J gene: TRBJ1-1
V gene: TRBV7-9
CDR3 protein: ASSFTTGRSYEAF

J gene: TRBJ2-7
V gene: TRBV10-3
CDR3 protein: AIRTTGISYEQY

J gene: TRBJ2-3
V gene: TRBV20-1
CDR3 protein: SAPGGNGDTQY

J gene: TRBJ2-1
V gene: TRBV20-1
CDR3 protein: SARDPGGIYNEQF

J gene: TRBJ2-5
V gene: TRBV11-2
CDR3 protein: ASSLIRGIQETQY

J gene: TRBJ2-7
V gene: TRBV25-1
CDR3 protein: ASSEEGQLYEQY

J gene: TRBJ1-2
V gene: TRBV7-3
CDR3 protein: ASSPRGGGYT

J gene: TRBJ2-3
V gene: TRBV11-2
CDR3 protein: ASSSLRGPVTTDTQY

J gene: TRBJ1-2
V gene: TRBV9
CDR3 protein: ASSVAGVNYGYT

J gene: TRBJ2-1
V gene: TRBV5-8
CDR3 protein: ASSLSTGRSYNEQF

J gene: TRBJ2-7
V gene: TRBV28
CDR3 protein: ASSVSGFSYEQY

J gene: TRBJ1-5
V gene: TRBV27
CDR3 protein: ASSPRDTNQPQH

J gene: TRBJ1-1
V gene: TRBV29-1
CDR3 protein: SVRTGGNTEAF

J gene: TRBJ2-7
V gene: TRBV18
CDR3 protein: ASSPPAGRDEQY

J gene: TRBJ2-7
V gene: TRBV3-1
CDR3 protein: ASKGDGTYEQY

J gene: TRBJ2-3
V gene: TRBV19
CDR3 protein: ASSPGHRRTDTQY

J gene: TRBJ1-2
V gene: TRBV7-6
CDR3 protein: ASSLAPDRVGNYGYT

J gene: TRBJ2-5
V gene: TRBV10-3
CDR3 protein: AIHSGQYQETQY

J gene: TRBJ1-5
V gene: TRBV20-1
CDR3 protein: SYGRENQPQH

J gene: TRBJ2-3
V gene: TRBV27
CDR3 protein: ASSPPVTDTQY

J gene: TRBJ2-3
V gene: TRBV29-1
CDR3 protein: SVAGGKGNTQY

J gene: TRBJ2-7
V gene: TRBV19
CDR3 protein: ASSIQDPAEQY

J gene: TRBJ2-1
V gene: TRBV30
CDR3 protein: AWSPPGAPPYNEQF

J gene: TRBJ1-4
V gene: TRBV7-9
CDR3 protein: ASSLSPNEKLF

J gene: TRBJ2-5
V gene: TRBV7-9
CDR3 protein: ASSLASAGGRETQY

J gene: TRBJ2-7
V gene: TRBV7-9
CDR3 protein: ASSLAGLHRTYEQY

J gene: TRBJ1-1
V gene: TRBV29-1
CDR3 protein: SVGAGPNTEAF

J gene: TRBJ2-1
V gene: TRBV5-6
CDR3 protein: ASSSAGYGYNEQF

J gene: TRBJ1-1
V gene: TRBV5-1
CDR3 protein: ASSLTLGAGEAF

J gene: TRBJ2-1
V gene: TRBV14
CDR3 protein: ASSQDPGQGIDNEQF

J gene: TRBJ2-2
V gene: TRBV29-1
CDR3 protein: SVEISSTGELF

J gene: TRBJ1-4
V gene: TRBV29-1
CDR3 protein: SVETGYHDEKLF

J gene: TRBJ1-1
V gene: TRBV11-2
CDR3 protein: ASSLKLLTGPNTEAF

J gene: TRBJ1-4
V gene: TRBV7-8
CDR3 protein: ASSTQGAGEKLF

J gene: TRBJ2-5
V gene: TRBV27
CDR3 protein: ASSLSIVVGLQETQY

J gene: TRBJ2-1
V gene: TRBV12-3/TRBV12-4
CDR3 protein: ASSPGQGAYNEQF

J gene: TRBJ1-6
V gene: TRBV6-5
CDR3 protein: ASSYSQSGVDDSPLH

J gene: TRBJ2-1
V gene: TRBV6-4
CDR3 protein: ASSDSGDSSNEQF

J gene: TRBJ2-1
V gene: TRBV12-3/TRBV12-4
CDR3 protein: ASTPSGRVAYNEQF

J gene: TRBJ2-1
V gene: TRBV28
CDR3 protein: ASSLAGEGDNEQF